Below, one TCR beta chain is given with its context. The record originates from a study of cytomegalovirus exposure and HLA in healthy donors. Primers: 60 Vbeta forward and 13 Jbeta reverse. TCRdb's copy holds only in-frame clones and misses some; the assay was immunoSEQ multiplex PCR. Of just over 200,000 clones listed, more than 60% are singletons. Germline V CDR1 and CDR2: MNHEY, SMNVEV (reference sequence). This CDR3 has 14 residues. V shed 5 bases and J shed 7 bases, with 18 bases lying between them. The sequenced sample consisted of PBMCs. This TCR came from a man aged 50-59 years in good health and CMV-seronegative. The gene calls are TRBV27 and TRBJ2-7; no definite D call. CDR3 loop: CASSTLEVMREQYF. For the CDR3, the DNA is TGTGCCAGCAGTACACTTGAGGTGATGAGGGAGCAGTACTTC.